The 28 T cell receptor beta chains listed next were all sequenced from one sample in a study of blood T cell repertoires in COVID-19. Data came from immunoSEQ multiplex PCR; TCRdb stores just in-frame clones and leaves some out. The sample has tens of thousands of clones, 70% to 85% seen once. Sequenced material: peripheral blood. The receptor set was obtained from an elderly woman with acute or convalescent COVID-19.

This sequence joins TRBV7-9 and TRBJ1-6, with TRBD1 matching over 9 bases. V lost 5 bases and J lost 10; bases outside the gene matches: 12. This CDR3 region has 16 residues. Per germline, CDR1 SEHNR and CDR2 FQNEAQ (reference sequence). CDR3: CASSQTGTGFRSPLHF. DNA for the CDR3: TGTGCCAGCAGCCAAACCGGGACAGGGTTTCGGTCACCCCTCCACTTT.

The chain links TRBV3-1 (or the pseudogene TRBV3-2) to TRBJ2-3; D is perhaps TRBD2 (6 bases). There are 16 residues in the CDR3. Trimming cost V 5 bases and J 5 bases, with 20 bases left between them. Germline CDR1 and CDR2: LGHDT and YNNKEL (reference sequence). The CDR3 here is CASSDPEAGGEDTQYF. CDR3 coding DNA: TGTGCCAGCAGCGATCCCGAGGCCGGGGGAGAAGATACGCAGTATTTT.

V usage is TRBV28 and J usage is TRBJ2-7, with 7 bases fitting TRBD2. The length of the CDR3 is 14 residues. The V gene end was trimmed by 3 bases and the J gene end by 5 bases; junction bases not matched to a gene: 7. Per germline, CDR1 MDHEN and CDR2 SYDVKM. CDR3 amino acids: CASSLGGRRDEQYF. CDR3 DNA sequence: TGTGCCAGCAGTTTGGGAGGGAGAAGAGACGAGCAGTACTTC.

The chain uses TRBV19 and TRBJ2-2; weak D call: TRBD2 (6 bases). There are 14 residues in the CDR3. Trimming took 6 bases from V and 6 from J, leaving 14 bases between them. In germline, CDR1 is LNHDA, CDR2 SQIVND (reference sequence). The DNA of the CDR3 is TGTGCCAGTAGAGAGGCGGGGCCCTCCGGGGAGCTGTTTTTT. It is translated as CASREAGPSGELFF.

J is TRBJ2-1 and V is TRBV6-2 or TRBV6-3, with 8 bases matching TRBD2. CDR1 and CDR2 (germline): MNHEY, SVGEGT. V shed 1 base and J 12 bases; nucleotides not matched to a gene: 11. This CDR3 region has 15 residues. The CDR3 reads CASSYLRTSPKGQFF. The CDR3 nucleotides are TGTGCCAGCAGTTACTTGAGGACTAGCCCTAAAGGGCAGTTCTTC.

This chain uses TRBV15 with TRBJ2-7; possible D gene TRBD1, 6 bases. CDR3 length: 16 amino acids. V was clipped by 1 base and J by 3 bases, with 16 bases between them. Germline-derived CDR1 and CDR2 are LNHNV and YYDKDF (reference sequence). The CDR3 loop is CATSRGDRDIDYEQYF. Written as DNA, the CDR3 is TGTGCCACCAGCAGAGGTGACCGGGACATAGACTACGAGCAGTACTTC.

V is TRBV7-9 and J is TRBJ1-2; TRBD1 agrees at 7 bases. Germline trimming cut 3 bases from V and 6 bases from J; bases unmatched to any gene: 4. Looked up from germline, CDR1 is SEHNR and CDR2 is FQNEAQ (reference sequence). The CDR3 contains 13 residues. In DNA form, the CDR3 reads TGTGCCAGCAGCTTGAGACAGGGTCATGGCTACACCTTC. As protein: CASSLRQGHGYTF.

The rearrangement links TRBV6-2 or TRBV6-3 to TRBJ1-4; 7 nucleotides line up with TRBD1. The CDR3 is 15 amino acids. Trimming took 5 bases from V and 8 from J; bases not matched to a gene: 11. CDR1 is MNHEY, CDR2 SVGEGT, per germline. CDR3 residues: CASSLPRQGGEKLFF. DNA for the CDR3: TGTGCCAGCAGTCTCCCCCGACAGGGAGGCGAAAAACTGTTTTTT.

The chain has TRBV30 and TRBJ1-5, with a weak D call TRBD1 (5 bases). V lost 3 bases, J lost 2 bases, and 14 bases lay in between. Germline lookup yields CDR1 GTSNPN and CDR2 SVGIG (reference sequence). The length of the CDR3 is 15 residues. In nucleotides, the CDR3 is TGTGCCTGGAGGGATCAGGGTTTAGGCAATCAGCCCCAGCATTTT. Amino acid sequence: CAWRDQGLGNQPQHF. Full variable domain (missing parts from reference TRBV30 and TRBJ1-5): SQTIHQWPATLVQPVGSPLSLECTVEGTSNPNLYWYRQAAGRGLQLLFYSVGIGQISSEVPQNLSASRPQDRQFILSSKKLLLSDSGFYLCAWRDQGLGNQPQHFGDGTRLSIL.

The genes are TRBV18 and TRBJ1-2, with D perhaps matching TRBD1 (6 bases). Trimming shortened V by 1 base and J by 8 bases, and 17 bases separated the two germline ends. This CDR3 spans 15 amino acids. From germline, CDR1 is KGHSH and CDR2 LQKENI. The CDR3 region has the DNA TGTGCCAGCTCACCACGTCCTAAGGGGGAAGGGGGCTACACCTTC. It encodes CASSPRPKGEGGYTF.

The J gene is TRBJ1-1, the V gene TRBV5-1; perhaps TRBD1 as D (6 bases). V was shortened by 0 bases and J by 6 bases, with 12 bases between the two germline ends. The CDR3 sequence is 14 residues long. The germline V gene encodes CDR1 SGHRS and CDR2 YFSETQ. The CDR3: CASSLAVGGPEAFF. The DNA of the CDR3 is TGCGCCAGCAGCTTGGCCGTGGGGGGGCCTGAAGCTTTCTTT.

The chain employs TRBV18 and TRBJ2-7; D possibly corresponds to TRBD1 (6 bases). Germline-derived CDR1 and CDR2 are KGHSH and LQKENI. This CDR3 has 14 residues. V shed 6 bases and J shed 6 bases, with 18 bases lying between them. In DNA form, the CDR3 reads TGTGCCAGCTCCCCGGGGACACACCCTACCGAGCAGTACTTC. This gives the protein CASSPGTHPTEQYF.

The chain couples TRBV19 to TRBJ2-3; no clear D. Germline lookup yields CDR1 LNHDA and CDR2 SQIVND (reference sequence). The V gene lost 7 bases and the J gene lost 4 bases, with 12 bases spanning the gap. There are 13 residues in the CDR3. The CDR3 loop is CASTSRTADTQYF. Here the CDR3 DNA reads TGTGCCAGTACCTCCAGAACCGCAGATACGCAGTATTTT.

This clone has more than one count but fewer than ten. The CDR3 protein is CASSDSRAGGTYGYTF. Here the CDR3 DNA reads TGTGCCAGCAGTGACTCGAGAGCCGGGGGGACCTATGGCTACACCTTC. The chain carries TRBV6-4 and TRBJ1-2; perhaps TRBD1 as D (5 bases). V lost 0 bases and J 4 bases, leaving 15 bases between the germline ends. The CDR3 loop spans 16 amino acids. Germline V gene data show CDR1 as MRHNA and CDR2 as SNTAGT.

In this sample, this clone turned up once. The rearrangement links TRBV9 to TRBJ1-3, with D unresolved. The germline V gene encodes CDR1 SGDLS and CDR2 YYNGEE. There are 16 residues in the CDR3. V lost 1 base to trimming and J lost 4 bases, with 15 bases between them. CDR3 nucleotides: TGTGCCAGCAGCGTAACACCTCGCGGATCCGGAAACACCATATATTTT. Its translation is CASSVTPRGSGNTIYF.

The rearrangement joins TRBV7-8 to TRBJ2-7; 8 positions agree with TRBD2. CDR1 SGHVS and CDR2 FQNEAQ come from the germline V gene. V shed 3 bases, J shed 5 bases, and the junction held 9 bases outside the gene matches. This CDR3 comprises 15 residues. The CDR3 reads CASSFLSGINHEQYF. DNA of the CDR3: TGTGCCAGCAGCTTCCTTAGCGGGATAAATCACGAGCAGTACTTC.

The rearrangement joins TRBV11-2 to TRBJ1-5; no clear D gene. Germline V gives CDR1 SGHAT, CDR2 FQNNGV. CDR3 length: 13 amino acids. Trimming removed 4 bases from V and 6 bases from J, with 10 bases in between. Here the CDR3 DNA reads TGTGCCAGCAGCTGGGCCGGTGGTCAGCCCCAGCATTTT. Residues: CASSWAGGQPQHF.

CDR3 amino acids: CASRGLSNQPQHF. CDR3 DNA sequence: TGTGCCAGCAGGGGGCTAAGCAATCAGCCCCAGCATTTT. The chain links TRBV28 to TRBJ1-5; D possibly corresponds to TRBD1 (5 bases). Germline CDR1 reads MDHEN; CDR2 reads SYDVKM. The V end was cut by 6 bases, the J end by 1 base, with 7 bases between. There are 13 residues in the CDR3. Variable domain in full (rest from reference TRBV28 and TRBJ1-5): DVKVTQSSRYLVKRTGEKVFLECVQDMDHENMFWYRQDPGLGLRLIYFSYDVKMKEKGDIPEGYSVSREKKERFSLILESASTNQTSMYLCASRGLSNQPQHFGDGTRLSIL.

The sample holds a few counts of this clone. As DNA, the CDR3 is TGTGCCAGCAGCTCACAAGCAGGGGGCAATCAGCCCCAGCATTTT. This sequence encodes CASSSQAGGNQPQHF. The rearrangement joins TRBV11-2 to TRBJ1-5; tentative D call: TRBD1 (6 bases). The CDR3 spans 15 residues. The germline V and J ends were trimmed by 4 bases and 2 bases, with 12 bases remaining between them. CDR1 and CDR2 (germline): SGHAT, FQNNGV.

The J gene is TRBJ1-5, the V gene TRBV27; 8 nucleotides agree with TRBD1. The CDR3 has 17 residues. Germline V lookup: CDR1 MNHEY, CDR2 SMNVEV (reference sequence). With V trimmed by 3 bases and J by 4 bases, 11 bases remained unmatched. In DNA form, the CDR3 reads TGTGCCAGCAGTTTCGCGGGGGCGCAGGGGGCTAATCAGCCCCAGCATTTT. Amino acid sequence: CASSFAGAQGANQPQHF.

This chain uses TRBV12-3 or TRBV12-4 with TRBJ1-5; D is undetermined. V was trimmed by 3 bases and J by 7 bases, leaving 10 bases between them. The length of the CDR3 is 13 residues. CDR3 coding DNA: TGTGCCAGCAGTTTGAGGGTGGCGCAGCCCCAGCATTTT. Translating gives CASSLRVAQPQHF.

This clone was detected once. The rearrangement links TRBV27 to TRBJ2-3; 10 bases agree with TRBD2. Germline values: CDR1 MNHEY, CDR2 SMNVEV (reference sequence). CDR3 size: 15 residues. Trimming removed 3 bases from V and 3 bases from J; junction bases left unmatched: 3. CDR3 nucleotide sequence: TGTGCCAGCAGTTTTCTAGCGGGGGAAACAGATACGCAGTATTTT. This sequence encodes CASSFLAGETDTQYF.

The genes are TRBV5-1 and TRBJ1-5; D not resolved. The CDR3 consists of 13 residues. Germline assignment: CDR1 SGHRS and CDR2 YFSETQ. Trimming pared 4 bases from V and 4 bases from J, leaving 9 bases between. This chain's CDR3 is CASSREPNQPQHF. Written as DNA, the CDR3 is TGCGCCAGCAGCCGGGAGCCTAATCAGCCCCAGCATTTT.

The rearrangement uses TRBV10-2 and TRBJ2-7; D is ambiguous. V gave up 3 bases and J gave up 6 bases, with 12 bases separating them. CDR1 and CDR2 (germline): WSHSY, SAAADI. This CDR3 contains 13 residues. In nucleotides, the CDR3 is TGCGCCAGCAGTGAAGCACGGGTGGGCGAGCAGTACTTC. Translation: CASSEARVGEQYF.

This clone was seen only once. This chain links TRBV10-1 with TRBJ2-3; D remains ambiguous. In germline, CDR1 is WNHNN, CDR2 SYGVQD (reference sequence). The CDR3 sequence is 14 residues long. The germline V and J ends were trimmed by 0 bases and 0 bases, with 4 bases remaining between them. CDR3 sequence (DNA): TGCGCCAGCAGTGAGTCGGCCAGCACAGATACGCAGTATTTT. Translation: CASSESASTDTQYF.

The V call is TRBV6-5, the J call TRBJ2-7, with a tentative D call TRBD2 (6 bases). Trimming stripped 5 bases from V and 3 bases from J, with 17 bases between. The CDR3 consists of 15 residues. Germline V gene lookup returns CDR1 MNHEY and CDR2 SVGAGI. This CDR3 is CASSTPGLPLYEQYF. The CDR3 DNA reads as TGTGCCAGCAGTACCCCGGGACTGCCCCTCTACGAGCAGTACTTC.

The CDR3 sequence is CSASGRQGAGAFF. The CDR3 DNA is TGCAGTGCTAGTGGGCGACAGGGGGCGGGGGCTTTCTTT. V usage is TRBV20-1 and J usage is TRBJ1-1; the match to TRBD1 covers 10 bases. Germline CDR1 DFQATT, CDR2 SNEGSKA (reference sequence). The J segment lost 11 bases and the V segment lost 3 bases, leaving 9 bases of the junction unmatched. The CDR3 runs 13 residues.

The chain employs TRBV28 and TRBJ1-1, with D tentatively TRBD1 (6 bases). The V and J ends lost 3 bases and 2 bases respectively, with 16 bases between them. The CDR3 totals 16 residues. CDR1 is MDHEN and CDR2 is SYDVKM in the germline V gene. This chain's CDR3 is CASSFSSGQLNTEAFF. The CDR3 DNA reads as TGTGCCAGCAGTTTCTCCTCGGGACAACTTAACACTGAAGCTTTCTTT.